A single sample gave rise to the 31 T cell receptor beta chains below, sequenced in a study of T-cell memory formation after mild COVID-19. TCRdb re-called the 5' RACE reads with MiXCR, one entry per CDR3 protein. The table includes fewer than 700,000 distinct CDR3 sequences, 18% detected once. The sample was PBMCs or a T cell subset sorted from them (not recorded which). These receptors were obtained from an adult woman who had mild COVID-19 (a few samples of this study predate the infection). Cell type and time point are not known.

This clonotype occurred many times. The junction shows a germline mismatch at one end, possibly a read error. The rearrangement links TRBV7-2 to TRBJ2-7; D uncertain. The CDR3 extends over 15 amino acids. Germline CDR1 and CDR2: SGHTA and FQGNSA. CDR3 sequence reads: CASSSPGSYSYAQYF. The CDR3 nucleotides read TGTGCCAGCAGCTCACCCGGGTCCTACTCCTACGCGCAGTACTTC.

The rearrangement joins TRBV24-1 to TRBJ2-3; D is unclear. CDR3 length equals 12 residues. Per the germline V gene, CDR1 is KGHDR and CDR2 is SFDVKD. V was clipped by 5 bases and J by 3 bases, with 5 bases between them. CDR3 sequence: CATSVGTDTQYF. The CDR3 nucleotides read TGTGCCACCAGTGTTGGTACAGATACGCAGTATTTT.

This clonotype has more than one count but fewer than ten. This chain links TRBV20-1 with TRBJ2-7; D could derive from TRBD1 or TRBD2 (6 bases each). CDR1 is DFQATT, CDR2 SNEGSKA, per germline (reference sequence). V was cut by 6 bases and J by 6 bases, with 12 bases left in between. The CDR3 is made up of 11 amino acids. The CDR3 nucleotides are TGCAGTGCAAAAGGAGGGGGCGAGCAGTACTTC. This codes for CSAKGGGEQYF.

This clonotype has more than one count but fewer than ten. J is TRBJ2-7 and V is TRBV13; 13 bases agree with TRBD2. The V and J ends lost 3 bases and 4 bases, in that order; junction bases with no gene match: 3. CDR1 is PRHDT, CDR2 FYEKMQ, per germline (reference sequence). The CDR3 consists of 15 residues. CDR3 loop: CASSFGLAGEYEQYF. The CDR3 DNA is TGTGCCAGCAGCTTCGGACTAGCGGGAGAATACGAGCAGTACTTC.

The chain carries TRBV24-1 and TRBJ1-4; the D is unclear. Trimming shortened V by 3 bases and J by 8 bases, and 9 bases separated the two germline ends. This CDR3 is 13 amino acids long. Germline loops: CDR1 KGHDR, CDR2 SFDVKD. This CDR3 is CATSDASTEKLFF. The CDR3 region has the DNA TGTGCCACCAGTGATGCCAGCACCGAAAAACTGTTTTTT.

The chain recombines TRBV7-3 with TRBJ1-1; D is unresolved. V lost 0 bases, J lost 5 bases, and 7 bases lay in between. Germline CDR1 is SGHTA and CDR2 is FQGTGA. The CDR3 has 13 amino acids. The CDR3 nucleotides are TGTGCCAGCAGCTTAACGGGGATGACTGAAGCTTTCTTT. Its protein is CASSLTGMTEAFF.

There are a few counts of this clonotype. The chain is built from TRBV29-1 and TRBJ2-1, with 10 bases matching TRBD2. V was clipped by 4 bases and J by 3 bases; unmatched bases: 6. CDR3 length: 15 residues. CDR1 SQVTM and CDR2 ANQGSEA come from the germline V gene. In nucleotides, the CDR3 is TGCAGCGTTGCGCTAGGGACTAGCGTCTACAATGAGCAGTTCTTC. This translates into CSVALGTSVYNEQFF.

This clonotype was seen more than once but under ten times. This chain uses TRBV6-5 with TRBJ2-7; no definite D call. V lost 6 bases and J 1 base, leaving 10 bases between the germline ends. Per germline, CDR1 MNHEY and CDR2 SVGAGI. The CDR3 is 13 amino acids. This CDR3 reads CASRGSGSYEQYF. Written as DNA, the CDR3 is TGTGCCAGCAGGGGGTCAGGTTCCTACGAGCAGTACTTC.

The rearrangement links TRBV24-1 to TRBJ2-5; D perhaps matches TRBD1 (5 bases). CDR3 size: 15 residues. CDR1 is KGHDR and CDR2 is SFDVKD in the germline V gene. Between the trimmed V and J ends, which lost 4 bases and 3 bases, there was a span of 14 bases. DNA of the CDR3: TGTGCCACCAGTGAATCTCGACAGAGAAAAGAGACCCAGTACTTC. Translated: CATSESRQRKETQYF.

This clonotype was seen a few times. The V and J genes are TRBV20-1 and TRBJ1-6; D remains ambiguous. The CDR3 is made up of 15 amino acids. Germline CDR1 and CDR2: DFQATT and SNEGSKA (reference sequence). Trimming cost V 2 bases and J 8 bases, with 16 bases left between them. The CDR3 nucleotides are TGCAGTGCTAGACCTATCGATACGGGGTATTCACCCCTCCACTTT. It specifies CSARPIDTGYSPLHF.

This clonotype occurred a few times. The rearrangement links TRBV6-2 or TRBV6-3 to TRBJ1-4, with unresolved D. There are 13 residues in the CDR3. Germline CDR1 is MNHEY and CDR2 is SVGEGT. V was cut by 2 bases and J by 4 bases, with 5 bases left in between. CDR3 coding DNA: TGTGCCAGCAGTTACAGGTTTAATGAAAAACTGTTTTTT. It yields the protein CASSYRFNEKLFF.

The V and J genes are TRBV9 and TRBJ2-1; D is perhaps TRBD1 or TRBD2 (5 bases each). The germline V gene encodes CDR1 SGDLS and CDR2 YYNGEE. The CDR3 contains 13 residues. Trimming cost V 0 bases and J 10 bases, with 11 bases left between them. The CDR3 here is CASSVGLAGEQFF. The CDR3 bases are TGTGCCAGCAGCGTAGGGCTAGCAGGGGAGCAGTTCTTC.

This clonotype was detected only a few times. The chain has TRBV7-8 and TRBJ2-6, with D tentatively TRBD1 (5 bases). Germline V lookup: CDR1 SGHVS, CDR2 FQNEAQ. Trimming cost V 3 bases and J 0 bases, with 9 bases left between them. This CDR3 is 16 amino acids long. CDR3 DNA sequence: TGTGCCAGCAGCTTTGGCAGGGACTCTGGGGCCAACGTCCTGACTTTC. As protein: CASSFGRDSGANVLTF.

This clonotype has a handful of counts. The chain couples TRBV3-1 to TRBJ2-7, with 9 bases that match TRBD2. In germline, CDR1 is LGHDT, CDR2 YNNKEL (reference sequence). Losses at the gene ends were 4 bases for V and 3 bases for J; bases not matched to a gene: 7. CDR3 size: 15 residues. This CDR3 reads CASSPSGGGDYEQYF. As DNA, the CDR3 is TGTGCCAGCAGCCCCAGCGGCGGGGGGGACTACGAGCAGTACTTC.

The chain couples TRBV20-1 to TRBJ2-3; D is ambiguous. The CDR3 loop spans 12 amino acids. V shed 3 bases and J shed 4 bases, with 8 bases lying between them. CDR1 and CDR2 from the germline V gene are DFQATT and SNEGSKA (reference sequence). This chain's CDR3 is CSARAEADTQYF. The CDR3 coding sequence is TGCAGTGCTAGGGCAGAGGCAGATACGCAGTATTTT.

This clonotype was seen at least ten times. The chain employs TRBV7-9 and TRBJ1-5; the match to TRBD1 covers 8 bases. Germline values: CDR1 SEHNR, CDR2 FQNEAQ (reference sequence). With V trimmed by 5 bases and J by 2 bases, 2 bases remained unmatched. This CDR3 contains 14 residues. The CDR3 bases are TGTGCCAGCAGCCCACAGGGGGGCAATCAGCCCCAGCATTTT. Translation: CASSPQGGNQPQHF.

The V call is TRBV7-9, the J call TRBJ1-6, with D possibly TRBD1 on 5 matching bases. The V end was cut by 6 bases, the J end by 5 bases, with 14 bases between. CDR1 SEHNR and CDR2 FQNEAQ come from the germline V gene (reference sequence). CDR3 length equals 15 residues. The CDR3 spells CASRRDGFNNSPLHF. As DNA, the CDR3 is TGTGCCAGCAGAAGGGACGGGTTTAATAATTCACCCCTCCACTTT.

V and J are TRBV7-6 and TRBJ2-3; tentative D call: TRBD2 (5 bases). The germline CDR1 and CDR2 sequences are SGHVS and FNYEAQ. The ends were cut back, 5 bases at V and 2 bases at J, with 23 bases in the middle. The CDR3 is made up of 18 amino acids. The CDR3 DNA reads as TGTGCCAGCAGCCCCTCTAACGGGAACCTCTACCTCACAGATACGCAGTATTTT. It yields the protein CASSPSNGNLYLTDTQYF.

This clonotype came up a few times. Here the CDR3 DNA reads TGTGCCAGCAGCTACTCCGGGACAGGTGGTTTTGTCCGTAACGAGCAGTACTTC. The encoded protein is CASSYSGTGGFVRNEQYF. V and J are TRBV27 and TRBJ2-7, with 8 bases fitting TRBD1. Germline lookup yields CDR1 MNHEY and CDR2 SMNVEV (reference sequence). This CDR3 spans 18 amino acids. Trimming cost V 6 bases and J 5 bases; bases outside gene matches: 21.

This clonotype appeared once. This sequence joins TRBV20-1 and TRBJ1-5; D ambiguous. This CDR3 region has 15 residues. Germline CDR1 reads DFQATT; CDR2 reads SNEGSKA (reference sequence). Trimming shortened V by 0 bases and J by 1 base, and 10 bases separated the two germline ends. Here the CDR3 DNA reads TGCAGTGCTAGAGAAGAGGTATGGAGCAATCAGCCCCAGCATTTT. Residues: CSAREEVWSNQPQHF.

This chain connects TRBV20-1 to TRBJ2-2; no clear D. Per the germline V gene, CDR1 is DFQATT and CDR2 is SNEGSKA (reference sequence). Trimming removed 3 bases from V and 4 bases from J, with 9 bases in between. The CDR3 length is 13 residues. The CDR3 region has the DNA TGCAGTGCTAGGGGCAGGTCCACCGGGGAGCTGTTTTTT. Translating it yields CSARGRSTGELFF.

The J gene is TRBJ2-3, the V gene TRBV12-3 or TRBV12-4; the D is unclear. V was trimmed by 5 bases and J by 2 bases, leaving 14 bases between them. The CDR3 is made up of 15 amino acids. The CDR3 spells CASSPRGVATDTQYF. Here the CDR3 DNA reads TGTGCCAGCAGTCCCCGTGGGGTAGCCACAGATACGCAGTATTTT.

The chain links TRBV2 to TRBJ2-5, with D perhaps matching TRBD1 (6 bases). V gave up 6 bases and J gave up 2 bases, with 10 bases separating them. This CDR3 has 13 amino acids. Germline assignment: CDR1 SNHLY and CDR2 FYNNEI. The CDR3 spells CASRRGRQETQYF. CDR3 DNA: TGTGCCAGCAGGAGGGGGAGACAAGAGACCCAGTACTTC.

This clonotype came up a few times. The gene calls are TRBV3-1 and TRBJ2-2, with D possibly matching TRBD2 (6 bases). Trimming pared 4 bases from V and 0 bases from J, leaving 15 bases between. The CDR3 runs 17 residues. Germline CDR1 reads LGHDT; CDR2 reads YNNKEL (reference sequence). The CDR3 here is CASSPLAASANTGELFF. CDR3 sequence (DNA): TGTGCCAGCAGCCCGTTAGCGGCTTCAGCGAACACCGGGGAGCTGTTTTTT. The variable domain in full, completed from reference TRBV3-1 and TRBJ2-2, reads DTAVSQTPKYLVTQMGNDKSIKCEQNLGHDTMYWYKQDSKKFLKIMFSYNNKELIINETVPNRFSPKSPDKAHLNLHINSLELGDSAVYFCASSPLAASANTGELFFGEGSRLTVL.

A few counts support this clonotype. The chain recombines TRBV7-8 with TRBJ2-7, with a possible D match to TRBD2 (5 bases). In germline, CDR1 is SGHVS, CDR2 FQNEAQ. This CDR3 spans 16 amino acids. V lost 5 bases, J lost 4 bases, and 21 bases lay in between. The CDR3 DNA reads TGTGCCAGCAGCCGAAACCGGACCCCGGGGAGATACGAGCAGTACTTC. This sequence encodes CASSRNRTPGRYEQYF.

This clonotype was observed a handful of times. V usage is TRBV4-2 and J usage is TRBJ2-7; D ambiguous. Germline CDR1 reads LGHNA; CDR2 reads YNFKEQ. V was pared by 0 bases and J by 7 bases, with 19 bases between. The CDR3 consists of 16 residues. The CDR3 DNA follows: TGTGCCAGCAGCCAAGATCGCGTGGCCCCGACCGGGGAGCAGTACTTC. Its translation: CASSQDRVAPTGEQYF.

This clonotype showed up just a few times. The V call is TRBV30, the J call TRBJ1-4; unclear D gene. Trimming took off 2 bases at V and 10 bases at J, with 8 bases between the two ends. The CDR3 spans 11 residues. Germline V CDR1 and CDR2: GTSNPN, SVGIG (reference sequence). In DNA, the CDR3 is TGTGCCTGGAGTCTATCGAGAAAACTGTTTTTT. Its translation is CAWSLSRKLFF.

This clonotype showed up just a few times. The gene calls are TRBV20-1 and TRBJ1-1; 10 nucleotides match TRBD1. The CDR3 sequence is 14 residues long. Germline V gene data show CDR1 as DFQATT and CDR2 as SNEGSKA (reference sequence). V was pared by 4 bases and J by 5 bases, with 7 bases of the junction left unmatched. CDR3 sequence: CSANMGQGLTEAFF. The CDR3 DNA is TGCAGTGCTAATATGGGACAGGGGTTGACTGAAGCTTTCTTT.

The chain couples TRBV20-1 to TRBJ1-2, with 10 positions matching TRBD1. The germline V gene has CDR1 DFQATT and CDR2 SNEGSKA (reference sequence). The CDR3 runs to 12 residues. The V segment lost 5 bases and the J segment 8 bases; nucleotides outside the gene matches: 5. CDR3 protein: CSAGRQGAGYTF. The CDR3, as DNA: TGCAGTGCTGGGAGACAGGGGGCCGGCTACACCTTC.

The table lists this clonotype with a few counts. The gene calls are TRBV11-2 and TRBJ2-2; 9 bases fit TRBD1. CDR3 length: 16 residues. Germline V CDR1 and CDR2: SGHAT, FQNNGV. V lost 6 bases and J lost 6; bases outside the gene matches: 11. Written as DNA, the CDR3 is TGTGCCAGCAGACACCCCGGGACAGGGAAATCCGGGGAGCTGTTTTTT. Protein: CASRHPGTGKSGELFF. The full variable domain, with the rest looked up from reference TRBV11-2 and TRBJ2-2, is EAGVAQSPRYKIIEKRQSVAFWCNPISGHATLYWYQQILGQGPKLLIQFQNNGVVDDSQLPKDRFSAERLKGVDSTLKIQPAKLEDSAVYLCASRHPGTGKSGELFFGEGSRLTVL.

Ten or more counts support this clonotype. This rearrangement joins TRBV12-3 or TRBV12-4 to TRBJ1-1; 9 nucleotides align to TRBD1. The CDR3 is made up of 15 amino acids. V was clipped by 5 bases and J by 1 base; unmatched bases: 5. The CDR3 spells CASSPRQGGNTEAFF. CDR3 bases: TGTGCCAGCAGTCCCAGACAGGGGGGGAACACTGAAGCTTTCTTT.